One sample yielded the 17 T cell receptor beta chains listed below, sequenced in a study of T cells in Graves' hyperthyroidism and ophthalmopathy. Using RNA transcripts as the source, TCR beta CDR3 regions were amplified. TCR CDR3 regions were first amplified by RT-PCR with HTBI primers. TCRdb redid the calling of the multiplex PCR reads with MiXCR, one entry per CDR3 protein. The table has approximately 530,000 distinct CDR3 sequences, 15% to 20% seen once. The sample taken for sequencing was blood. The origin of the receptors is a man between 40 and 49 years old with Graves' ophthalmopathy.

The J gene is TRBJ1-4, the V gene TRBV7-2; the D gene is possibly TRBD1 (5 bases). Trimming removed 1 base at V and 7 bases at J, with 13 bases between. Germline values: CDR1 SGHTA, CDR2 FQGNSA. CDR3 length equals 15 residues. For the CDR3, the DNA is TGTGCCAGCAGCTTAGGAAGGGGTCTGGGTGAAAAACTGTTTTTT. Encoded protein: CASSLGRGLGEKLFF.

This clonotype has ten or more counts. This rearrangement joins TRBV2 to TRBJ2-3; the D is unclear. V was shortened by 4 bases and J by 6 bases, with 8 bases between the two germline ends. This CDR3 region has 12 residues. From germline, CDR1 is SNHLY and CDR2 FYNNEI. The CDR3 nucleotides are TGTGCCAGCAGTGGGGGAATTGATACGCAGTATTTT. It specifies CASSGGIDTQYF.

A word on this clonotype: One end of the junction fails to match germline, which may point to a read error. V usage is TRBV6-7 and J usage is TRBJ2-7, with unresolved D. TRBV6-7 carries the ORF label, with uncertain function. The CDR3 contains 17 residues. DNA of the CDR3: TGTGCCAACAGTTACGTAGGGATTATGAACCTTTTCTACGAGCAGTACTTC. Encoded protein: CANSYVGIMNLFYEQYF.

This clonotype was recorded a few times. The chain has TRBV10-3 and TRBJ2-4; TRBD2 might be the D (6 bases). V lost 6 bases to trimming and J lost 1 base, with 10 bases between them. The CDR3 contains 14 residues. Germline values: CDR1 ENHRY, CDR2 SYGVKD. The CDR3 bases are TGTGCCATCAGGGAGGAGGGGGCCAAAAACATTCAGTACTTC. Translating it yields CAIREEGAKNIQYF.

The sample holds a few counts of this clonotype. In DNA form, the CDR3 reads TGCGCCAGCAGCCAGTTTTTCAGTCAGCGGGAAGGGAATGAGCAGTTCTTC. This codes for CASSQFFSQREGNEQFF. The chain carries TRBV4-3 and TRBJ2-1, with 7 positions matching TRBD2. Germline trimming cut 3 bases from V and 7 bases from J; bases unmatched to any gene: 15. From germline, CDR1 is LGHNA and CDR2 YSLEER. The CDR3 consists of 17 residues.

This clonotype appeared many times. This rearrangement joins TRBV7-8 to TRBJ2-7; TRBD2 might be the D (6 bases). Deletions cut 1 base from V and 1 base from J, with 14 bases between. In germline, CDR1 is SGHVS, CDR2 FQNEAQ. This CDR3 is built from 16 residues. This CDR3 reads CASSLVGGVRSYEQYF. The DNA for the CDR3 is TGTGCCAGCAGCTTAGTGGGGGGAGTAAGGTCCTACGAGCAGTACTTC.

This clonotype showed up just a few times. V and J are TRBV9 and TRBJ1-1; maybe TRBD1 (5 bases). The germline V gene has CDR1 SGDLS and CDR2 YYNGEE. The CDR3 spans 13 residues. With 3 bases removed from V and 2 bases from J, the gap between germline ends came to 8 bases. The CDR3 bases are TGTGCCAGCAGCGACGGACACAACACTGAAGCTTTCTTT. Its protein product is CASSDGHNTEAFF.

The chain couples TRBV6-2 or TRBV6-3 to TRBJ1-2; 11 nucleotides match TRBD1. Germline V CDR1 and CDR2: MNHEY, SVGEGT. Trimming cost V 5 bases and J 0 bases; bases outside gene matches: 8. The CDR3 length is 17 residues. CDR3 loop: CASSTRDRGKTNYGYTF. CDR3 sequence (DNA): TGTGCCAGCAGTACACGGGACAGGGGGAAAACTAACTATGGCTACACCTTC.

The sample holds many counts of this clonotype. As DNA, the CDR3 is TGTGCCAGCACCAAATCGGACAGAAACAATTCACCCCTCCACTTT. This codes for CASTKSDRNNSPLHF. The rearrangement uses TRBV28 and TRBJ1-6; TRBD1 is a possible D gene (6 bases). V was clipped by 7 bases and J by 7 bases, with 17 bases between them. The CDR3 totals 15 residues. Per the germline V gene, CDR1 is MDHEN and CDR2 is SYDVKM. Full variable domain (rest looked up from reference TRBV28 and TRBJ1-6): DVKVTQSSRYLVKRTGEKVFLECVQDMDHENMFWYRQDPGLGLRLIYFSYDVKMKEKGDIPEGYSVSREKKERFSLILESASTNQTSMYLCASTKSDRNNSPLHFGNGTRLTVT.

This rearrangement joins TRBV20-1 to TRBJ1-2; perhaps TRBD1 as D (6 bases). Germline-derived CDR1 and CDR2 are DFQATT and SNEGSKA (reference sequence). The CDR3 is 14 residues long. With 4 bases removed from V and 3 bases from J, the gap between germline ends came to 15 bases. Here the CDR3 reads CSANDLQGDYGYTF. In nucleotides, the CDR3 is TGCAGTGCTAACGATTTACAGGGAGACTATGGCTACACCTTC.

V is TRBV27 and J is TRBJ1-5; D perhaps matches TRBD1 (5 bases). The CDR3 spans 15 residues. Germline V gene sequence: CDR1 MNHEY, CDR2 SMNVEV (reference sequence). V gave up 3 bases and J gave up 6 bases, with 15 bases separating them. As DNA, the CDR3 is TGTGCCAGCAGTTTGGGGGGGATCCTCGGTCAGCCCCAGCATTTT. Translated: CASSLGGILGQPQHF.

A remark on this clonotype: With a much larger clone just one base away, this may be a read error. V usage is TRBV30 and J usage is TRBJ1-1; no clear D. This CDR3 is 12 amino acids long. CDR1 and CDR2 (germline): GTSNPN, SVGIG (reference sequence). This CDR3 is CAWGGQHTKAFF. The DNA for the CDR3 is TGTGCCTGGGGCGGGCAGCACACTAAAGCTTTCTTT.

Concerning this clonotype itself: A much more abundant neighbour one base away suggests this may be a read error. The V and J genes are TRBV5-1 and TRBJ1-2, with D possibly matching TRBD1 (6 bases). This CDR3 is 17 amino acids long. Germline values: CDR1 SGHRS, CDR2 YFSETQ. The CDR3 is CASKQGILLSANYGCTF. The CDR3 DNA follows: TGCGCCAGCAAACAGGGAATCCTCCTGTCAGCTAACTATGGCTGCACCTTC.

The chain employs TRBV4-3 and TRBJ2-2; 7 nucleotides agree with TRBD2. Germline V gene data show CDR1 as LGHNA and CDR2 as YSLEER. This CDR3 spans 18 amino acids. J was trimmed by 7 bases and V by 1 base; bases with no gene match: 15. CDR3 residues: CASSQGTSFWIAGGELFF. CDR3 nucleotide sequence: TGCGCCAGCAGCCAAGGGACTAGTTTTTGGATAGCGGGCGGGGAGCTGTTTTTT.

V usage is TRBV2 and J usage is TRBJ2-2, with 10 bases matching TRBD2. Germline-derived CDR1 and CDR2 are SNHLY and FYNNEI. The CDR3 is 15 residues long. The ends lost 7 bases at V and 1 base at J; junction bases unmatched: 3. In DNA, the CDR3 is TGTGCCAGCACGGGGACTAGCGTGAACACCGGGGAGCTGTTTTTT. Protein: CASTGTSVNTGELFF.

This clonotype was seen ten or more times. The chain employs TRBV2 and TRBJ2-1; D gene uncertain. Germline assignment: CDR1 SNHLY and CDR2 FYNNEI. The CDR3 contains 15 residues. The germline V and J ends were trimmed by 2 bases and 2 bases, with 10 bases remaining between them. CDR3 bases: TGTGCCAGCAGTGAATTTGCCGGCGCCTACAATGAGCAGTTCTTC. This translates into CASSEFAGAYNEQFF.

This clonotype was seen repeatedly, ten times or more. The chain combines TRBV30 with TRBJ1-1; D may be TRBD1 (5 bases). The ends were cut back, 1 base at V and 4 bases at J, with 10 bases in the middle. Per germline, CDR1 GTSNPN and CDR2 SVGIG (reference sequence). The CDR3 length is 13 residues. CDR3 in DNA: TGTGCCTGGAGTGGTGGGGGAAGCACTGAAGCTTTCTTT. Protein: CAWSGGGSTEAFF. The full variable domain, its missing parts supplied by reference TRBV30 and TRBJ1-1, is SQTIHQWPATLVQPVGSPLSLECTVEGTSNPNLYWYRQAAGRGLQLLFYSVGIGQISSEVPQNLSASRPQDRQFILSSKKLLLSDSGFYLCAWSGGGSTEAFFGQGTRLTVV.